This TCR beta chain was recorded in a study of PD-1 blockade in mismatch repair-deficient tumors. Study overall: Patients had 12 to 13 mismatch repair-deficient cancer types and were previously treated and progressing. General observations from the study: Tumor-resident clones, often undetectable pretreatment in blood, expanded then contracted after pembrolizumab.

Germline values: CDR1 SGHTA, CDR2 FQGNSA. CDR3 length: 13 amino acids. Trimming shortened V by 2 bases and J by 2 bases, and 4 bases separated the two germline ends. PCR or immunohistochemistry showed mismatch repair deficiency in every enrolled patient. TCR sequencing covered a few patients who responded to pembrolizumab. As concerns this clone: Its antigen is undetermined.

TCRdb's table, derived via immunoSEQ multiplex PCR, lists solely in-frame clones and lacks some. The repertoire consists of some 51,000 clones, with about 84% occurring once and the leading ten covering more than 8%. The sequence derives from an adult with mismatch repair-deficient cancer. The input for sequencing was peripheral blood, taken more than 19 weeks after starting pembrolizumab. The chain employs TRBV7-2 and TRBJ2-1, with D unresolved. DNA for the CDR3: TGTGCCAGCAGCTTACAGGCCTACAATGAGCAGTTCTTC. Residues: CASSLQAYNEQFF.